This T cell receptor beta chain was observed in a study of shared clonotypes between healthy human individuals. The overall study: Donor composition was two women and three men, aged 18 to 49.

With regard to this clone: Its antigen is unknown.

Study results and limitations: Among non-shared clonotypes, generation probabilities were lower than among those shared by all four donors.

TCRdb keeps only in-frame clones here, not all; method: immunoSEQ multiplex PCR. Counted here are around 1.1 million clones, around 82% occurring once; the ten biggest clones make up roughly 0.57%. The CDR3 is 15 residues long. The germline V gene encodes CDR1 SGHTA and CDR2 FQGNSA. The V end was cut by 0 bases, the J end by 1 base, with 9 bases between. The sequence was collected from a man younger than 35 in good health. Some clones in this sample may be carry-over from other donors' samples. Specimen: memory CD4+ T cells from PBMCs. The subset here: CD45RA-negative fraction. V gene TRBV7-2 combines with J gene TRBJ2-5; possible D gene TRBD1, 6 bases. CDR3: CASSLARTVQETQYF. The CDR3 DNA sequence: TGTGCCAGCAGCTTAGCGAGGACAGTCCAAGAGACCCAGTACTTC.